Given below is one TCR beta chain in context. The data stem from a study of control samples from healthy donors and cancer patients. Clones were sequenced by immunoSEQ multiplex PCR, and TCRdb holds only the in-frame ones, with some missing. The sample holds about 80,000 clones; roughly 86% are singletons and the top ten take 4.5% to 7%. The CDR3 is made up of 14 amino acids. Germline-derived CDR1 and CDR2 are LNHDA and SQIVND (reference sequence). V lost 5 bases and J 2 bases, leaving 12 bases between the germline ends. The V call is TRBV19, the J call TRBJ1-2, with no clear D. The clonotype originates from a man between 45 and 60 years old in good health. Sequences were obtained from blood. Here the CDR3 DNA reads TGTGCCAGTAGTCGGGGTGTGGGGAACTATGGCTACACCTTC. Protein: CASSRGVGNYGYTF. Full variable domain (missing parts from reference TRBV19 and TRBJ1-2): DGGITQSPKYLFRKEGQNVTLSCEQNLNHDAMYWYRQDPGQGLRLIYYSQIVNDFQKGDIAEGYSVSREKKESFPLTVTSAQKNPTAFYLCASSRGVGNYGYTFGSGTRLTVV.